The 9 T cell receptor beta chains in this list originate from one sample, sequenced in a study of T cells in Graves' hyperthyroidism and ophthalmopathy. RNA transcripts were the template for amplifying TCR beta CDR3 regions. In the first-round RT-PCR of the TCR CDR3, the HTBI primer set was used. MiXCR, run by TCRdb on the multiplex PCR reads, gives a single entry per CDR3 protein. The table lists 45,000 to 50,000 distinct CDR3 sequences, about 52% of them singletons. Sequencing used peripheral blood or thyroid tissue (not recorded which). Receptors originate from a woman between 50 and 59 years old with Graves' hyperthyroidism.

In its sample, this clonotype was seen many times. This chain joins TRBV27 and TRBJ1-4, with 7 bases fitting TRBD1. CDR1 is MNHEY, CDR2 SMNVEV, per germline (reference sequence). J was trimmed by 2 bases and V by 6 bases; bases with no gene match: 3. CDR3 length: 14 amino acids. In nucleotides, the CDR3 is TGTGCCAGCAGCTTAGGGGGCACTAATGAAAAACTGTTTTTT. The encoded protein is CASSLGGTNEKLFF.

This clonotype has ten or more counts. The chain links TRBV28 to TRBJ1-5, with D perhaps matching TRBD1 (5 bases). The V and J ends lost 11 bases and 0 bases respectively, with 20 bases between them. Germline V gives CDR1 MDHEN, CDR2 SYDVKM. CDR3 length equals 16 residues. The chain's CDR3 is CAVQRGRVYSNQPQHF. As DNA, the CDR3 is TGTGCCGTGCAGCGGGGGAGGGTTTATAGCAATCAGCCCCAGCATTTT.

About this clonotype: One end of the junction varies from germline; a read error may be responsible. The rearrangement links TRBV29-1 to TRBJ2-3; D is perhaps TRBD2 (5 bases). The CDR3 has 12 amino acids. In germline, CDR1 is SQVTM, CDR2 ANQGSEA. CDR3 residues: CSAEPTPDTQYF. The DNA of the CDR3 is TGTAGCGCTGAACCAACCCCAGATACGCAGTATTTT.

This clonotype was recorded at least ten times. The chain is built from TRBV6-1 and TRBJ1-5; tentatively, D is TRBD1 (6 bases). The CDR3 runs 15 residues. Between the trimmed V and J ends, which lost 4 bases and 0 bases, there was a span of 10 bases. Germline assignment: CDR1 MNHNS and CDR2 SASEGT. Here the CDR3 DNA reads TGTGCCAGCAGTGGGACAGTCTATAGCAATCAGCCCCAGCATTTT. Amino acid sequence: CASSGTVYSNQPQHF.

This sequence joins TRBV7-2 and TRBJ1-2, with TRBD1 matching 7 bases. The V gene end was trimmed by 5 bases and the J gene end by 6 bases; junction bases not matched to a gene: 12. Germline CDR1 and CDR2: SGHTA and FQGNSA. The CDR3 covers 15 residues. The CDR3 spells CASSGPLGQEDGYTF. The CDR3 nucleotides read TGTGCCAGCAGCGGACCACTCGGACAGGAGGATGGCTACACCTTC.

The chain couples TRBV7-4 to TRBJ1-6; D is uncertain. This CDR3 is built from 13 residues. The V gene's germline CDR1 is SGHVT and CDR2 SQSDAQ. Between the trimmed V and J ends, which lost 5 bases and 7 bases, there was a span of 9 bases. Here the CDR3 reads CASSKRENSPLHF. The CDR3, as DNA: TGTGCCAGCAGCAAGCGGGAGAATTCACCCCTCCACTTT.

The CDR3 protein is CASSASKGPNPGNTIYF. The CDR3 region has the DNA TGTGCCAGCAGTGCTAGCAAAGGGCCCAACCCTGGAAACACCATATATTTT. The chain couples TRBV2 to TRBJ1-3; D remains ambiguous. Germline assignment: CDR1 SNHLY and CDR2 FYNNEI. Trimming took off 4 bases at V and 2 bases at J, with 18 bases between the two ends. The CDR3 spans 17 residues.

This clonotype was detected only a few times. The chain carries TRBV2 and TRBJ1-6; TRBD1 is a possible D gene (5 bases). The CDR3 length is 14 residues. Germline CDR1 is SNHLY and CDR2 is FYNNEI. Deletions cut 6 bases from V and 11 bases from J, with 17 bases between. As DNA, the CDR3 is TGTGCCAGCAGCCCCGGGGGGGGAATGGCACCCCTCCACTTT. Translation gives CASSPGGGMAPLHF. The entire variable domain, with the rest obtained from reference TRBV2 and TRBJ1-6, is as follows: EPEVTQTPSHQVTQMGQEVILRCVPISNHLYFYWYRQILGQKVEFLVSFYNNEISEKSEIFDDQFSVERPDGSNFTLKIRSTKLEDSAMYFCASSPGGGMAPLHFGNGTRLTVT.

This sequence joins TRBV2 and TRBJ1-2, with D unresolved. V lost 6 bases, J lost 2 bases, and 10 bases lay in between. This CDR3 has 13 amino acids. From germline, CDR1 is SNHLY and CDR2 FYNNEI. The CDR3 bases are TGTGCCAGCAGCCAGGACGGAAACTATGGCTACACCTTC. Amino acid sequence: CASSQDGNYGYTF.